This TCR beta chain was identified during a study of cytomegalovirus exposure and HLA in healthy donors. The PCR used 60 Vbeta and 13 Jbeta primers. Sequencing was performed with immunoSEQ multiplex PCR; in TCRdb, only in-frame clones are kept and a portion is missing. The sample holds around 150,000 clones, around 74% seen once. CDR1 is SGHNT and CDR2 is YENEEA in the germline V gene. V was shortened by 3 bases and J by 4 bases, with 6 bases between the two germline ends. The CDR3 totals 12 residues. This clone has more than one count but fewer than ten. What it binds is not known. Study-level findings and limits: Cytomegalovirus status was reportedly diagnosed by the classifier with high specificity and sensitivity. The study put under 200 TCR beta chains on its list as cytomegalovirus-associated.

The source is a woman in her twenties or thirties in good health and CMV-seronegative. Sample: PBMCs. This chain links TRBV11-3 with TRBJ1-1; a possible D gene is TRBD1 (5 bases). The CDR3 reads CASSFGATEAFF. Written as DNA, the CDR3 is TGTGCCAGCAGCTTTGGGGCCACTGAAGCTTTCTTT. Supplemented by reference TRBV11-3 and TRBJ1-1, the full variable domain reads EAGVVQSPRYKIIEKKQPVAFWCNPISGHNTLYWYLQNLGQGPELLIRYENEEAVDDSQLPKDRFSAERLKGVDSTLKIQPAELGDSAVYLCASSFGATEAFFGQGTRLTVV.